The 32 T cell receptor beta chains given below trace back to one sample, sequenced in a study of regulatory T cells in long-lasting Graves disease. Assembly of TCR beta libraries relied on iRepertoire HTBI primers together with Arm-PCR of CDR3 regions. Using its own MiXCR run on the multiplex PCR reads, TCRdb lists one record per CDR3 protein. The data contain approximately 480,000 distinct CDR3 sequences, 15% to 20% of them singletons. Time point in this sample: newly diagnosed GD, antithyroid drugs for less than 3 months. The TCR library was made from RNA that had been extracted from PBMCs in TRIzol. The sample was also reused in another study, on T cells in Graves' hyperthyroidism and ophthalmopathy.

The sequencing here drew on peripheral blood mononuclear cells (PBMCs), taken at new diagnosis, from a patient treated with antithyroid drugs. These receptors were taken from a man aged 35-49 years with Graves disease.

The chain links TRBV5-1 to TRBJ2-4, with D tentatively TRBD2 (5 bases). This CDR3 is built from 19 residues. Between the trimmed V and J ends, which lost 0 bases and 0 bases, there was a span of 19 bases. Per germline, CDR1 SGHRS and CDR2 YFSETQ. The DNA for the CDR3 is TGCGCCAGCAGCTTGGAAGCGGAGGTTAGCTCCATAGCCAAAAACATTCAGTACTTC. Translating gives CASSLEAEVSSIAKNIQYF. Supplemented by reference TRBV5-1 and TRBJ2-4, the full variable domain reads KAGVTQTPRYLIKTRGQQVTLSCSPISGHRSVSWYQQTPGQGLQFLFEYFSETQRNKGNFPGRFSGRQFSNSRSEMNVSTLELGDSALYLCASSLEAEVSSIAKNIQYFGAGTRLSVL.

This clonotype appeared a single time. The chain has TRBV28 and TRBJ2-3; 12 bases agree with TRBD2. Germline loops: CDR1 MDHEN, CDR2 SYDVKM. The CDR3 consists of 17 residues. V lost 6 bases and J lost 3; bases outside the gene matches: 10. The chain's CDR3 is CASSTMTSGSRTDTQYF. In DNA form, the CDR3 reads TGTGCCAGCAGCACAATGACTAGCGGGAGTCGGACAGATACGCAGTATTTT.

This clonotype showed up many times. The chain couples TRBV2 to TRBJ2-7, with D possibly matching TRBD2 (6 bases). Germline CDR1 SNHLY, CDR2 FYNNEI. V was cut by 1 base and J by 6 bases, with 16 bases left in between. The CDR3 sequence is 15 residues long. CDR3 nucleotide sequence: TGTGCCAGCAGTGAAGGATACGCGGGAATGGGCGAGCAGTACTTC. It translates to CASSEGYAGMGEQYF.

This clonotype was observed a handful of times. J is TRBJ1-2 and V is TRBV7-9, with no clear D. V was trimmed by 5 bases and J by 3 bases, leaving 10 bases between them. The germline V gene encodes CDR1 SEHNR and CDR2 FQNEAQ (reference sequence). This CDR3 contains 13 residues. The CDR3 loop reads CASSPGQYYGYTF. CDR3 in DNA: TGTGCCAGCAGCCCCGGCCAATACTATGGCTACACCTTC.

A remark on this clonotype: Possible read error: a much larger clone is one base away. The V call is TRBV5-1, the J call TRBJ2-3; 9 bases align to TRBD2. The J call is uncertain, as TRBJ2-5 better fits the DNA end. Germline CDR1 reads SGHRS; CDR2 reads YFSETQ. This CDR3 has 15 residues. CDR3 region: CASSLAGTSYETQYF. Here the CDR3 DNA reads TGCGCCAGCAGCTTGGCCGGGACTAGCTATGAGACCCAGTACTTC.

The table lists this clonotype with many counts. The chain joins TRBV12-3 or TRBV12-4 to TRBJ2-7; 10 bases fit TRBD2. Trimming took 5 bases from V and 3 from J; bases not matched to a gene: 7. The CDR3 contains 15 residues. CDR3 in DNA: TGTGCCAGCAGTCCGTCTAGCGGGAGTAGCTACGAGCAGTACTTC. It encodes CASSPSSGSSYEQYF.

In its sample, this clonotype was seen many times. V is TRBV20-1 and J is TRBJ2-1; the D is unclear. Trimming cost V 5 bases and J 8 bases, with 4 bases left between them. The CDR3 runs to 9 residues. The germline CDR1 and CDR2 sequences are DFQATT and SNEGSKA (reference sequence). CDR3 region: CSASDEQFF. The CDR3 bases are TGCAGTGCTTCCGATGAGCAGTTCTTC.

The rearrangement joins TRBV20-1 to TRBJ2-3; D not certain. Trimming cost V 3 bases and J 1 base, with 11 bases left between them. CDR3 length: 14 residues. Germline-derived CDR1 and CDR2 are DFQATT and SNEGSKA (reference sequence). The CDR3 reads CSARAPEGTDTQYF. The CDR3 bases are TGCAGTGCTAGGGCGCCTGAGGGCACAGATACGCAGTATTTT.

The chain joins TRBV20-1 to TRBJ1-4, with a tentative D call TRBD1 (5 bases). The CDR3 runs to 11 residues. V was trimmed by 5 bases and J by 8 bases, leaving 9 bases between them. The germline CDR1 and CDR2 sequences are DFQATT and SNEGSKA (reference sequence). Here the CDR3 reads CSARTGEKLFF. The CDR3 region has the DNA TGCAGTGCTCGAACAGGAGAAAAACTGTTTTTT.

This clonotype showed up many times. The rearrangement joins TRBV14 to TRBJ2-7; D unclear. V was shortened by 3 bases and J by 0 bases, with 6 bases between the two germline ends. The CDR3 spans 13 residues. Germline CDR1 SGHDN, CDR2 FVKESK. CDR3 residues: CASSHPSSYEQYF. The DNA of the CDR3 is TGTGCCAGCAGCCATCCTAGCTCCTACGAGCAGTACTTC. The full variable domain, its missing parts supplied by reference TRBV14 and TRBJ2-7, is EAGVTQFPSHSVIEKGQTVTLRCDPISGHDNLYWYRRVMGKEIKFLLHFVKESKQDESGMPNNRFLAERTGGTYSTLKVQPAELEDSGVYFCASSHPSSYEQYFGPGTRLTVT.

In this sample, this clonotype turned up a few times. This chain links TRBV29-1 with TRBJ1-1; D is unclear. Deletions cut 4 bases from V and 0 bases from J, with 9 bases between. Looked up from germline, CDR1 is SQVTM and CDR2 is ANQGSEA. This CDR3 is 13 amino acids long. The DNA of the CDR3 is TGCAGCGTTGTGCGCTCGATGAACACTGAAGCTTTCTTT. It is translated as CSVVRSMNTEAFF.

This clonotype was detected only a few times. J is TRBJ2-5 and V is TRBV19; a weak D match, TRBD1 (5 bases). The germline CDR1 and CDR2 sequences are LNHDA and SQIVND (reference sequence). Deletions cut 5 bases from V and 6 bases from J, with 13 bases between. This CDR3 has 13 amino acids. CDR3 residues: CASSFASGKTQYF. The CDR3 DNA reads TGTGCCAGTAGTTTCGCGTCAGGGAAGACCCAGTACTTC.

This clonotype was counted a few times. This rearrangement joins TRBV29-1 to TRBJ2-7; D is unresolved. Trimming took off 7 bases at V and 7 bases at J, with 17 bases between the two ends. CDR1 is SQVTM and CDR2 is ANQGSEA in the germline V gene. The CDR3 contains 12 residues. CDR3 nucleotides: TGCAGCGGACTGGATTCGCTCGCGGAGCAGTACTTC. Translating it yields CSGLDSLAEQYF.

A remark on this clonotype: This may arise from a read error, as a much more abundant clone is one base away. The chain has TRBV4-1 and TRBJ1-5, with D maybe TRBD1 (5 bases). The length of the CDR3 is 15 residues. With 6 bases removed from V and 5 bases from J, the gap between germline ends came to 17 bases. Germline V gives CDR1 MGHRA, CDR2 YSYEKL. CDR3 region: CASRLYEVGDQPQHF. CDR3 sequence (DNA): TGCGCCAGCAGACTGTACGAAGTGGGGGATCAGCCCCAGCATTTT.

J is TRBJ2-3 and V is TRBV10-2, with D perhaps TRBD1 (5 bases). The CDR3 covers 15 residues. The ends were cut back, 1 base at V and 0 bases at J, with 8 bases in the middle. The germline V gene encodes CDR1 WSHSY and CDR2 SAAADI. CDR3 loop: CASSELGLSTDTQYF. DNA for the CDR3: TGCGCCAGCAGTGAGTTGGGGCTGAGCACAGATACGCAGTATTTT.

The chain is built from TRBV20-1 and TRBJ2-2; TRBD1 might be the D (6 bases). The germline V and J ends were trimmed by 5 bases and 1 base, with 11 bases remaining between them. This CDR3 comprises 14 residues. CDR1 and CDR2 from the germline V gene are DFQATT and SNEGSKA (reference sequence). As DNA, the CDR3 is TGCAGTGCTCCCAAGACAGGGAACACCGGGGAGCTGTTTTTT. Its translation is CSAPKTGNTGELFF.

This clonotype came up a few times. V and J are TRBV24-1 and TRBJ2-3; 10 nucleotides match TRBD1. The germline gives CDR1 KGHDR, CDR2 SFDVKD. Unmatched junction bases numbered 7, after V lost 1 base and J lost 4 bases. This CDR3 spans 17 amino acids. The CDR3 coding sequence is TGTGCCACCAGTGATTTACCCCGGACAGGGGGGCCAGATACGCAGTATTTT. It codes for CATSDLPRTGGPDTQYF.

This chain connects TRBV5-1 to TRBJ2-1, with 9 nucleotides matching TRBD1. This CDR3 comprises 15 residues. Germline V gene lookup returns CDR1 SGHRS and CDR2 YFSETQ. V shed 4 bases and J 5 bases; nucleotides not matched to a gene: 7. This CDR3 reads CASSPAGTGNNEQFF. As DNA, the CDR3 is TGCGCCAGCAGCCCGGCCGGGACAGGGAACAATGAGCAGTTCTTC.

This clonotype was picked up a small number of times. The V gene is TRBV2, the J gene TRBJ2-1; D is perhaps TRBD1 (7 bases). The CDR3 consists of 11 residues. Trimming removed 11 bases at V and 10 bases at J, with 15 bases between. The V gene's germline CDR1 is SNHLY and CDR2 FYNNEI. This chain's CDR3 is CASGGGREQFF. CDR3 nucleotides: TGTGCCTCAGGAGGGGGCCGAGAGCAGTTCTTC.

In this sample, this clonotype turned up many times. The chain has TRBV28 and TRBJ1-2; D possibly corresponds to TRBD1 (5 bases). Germline V gene lookup returns CDR1 MDHEN and CDR2 SYDVKM. V was cut by 6 bases and J by 8 bases, with 16 bases left in between. The CDR3 is made up of 13 amino acids. CDR3 DNA: TGTGCCAGCAGACCCGGGCAGGGTCAGGGCTACACCTTC. It codes for CASRPGQGQGYTF.

The chain has TRBV28 and TRBJ2-3, with 8 bases that match TRBD2. This CDR3 spans 14 amino acids. Germline V gene data show CDR1 as MDHEN and CDR2 as SYDVKM. Germline trimming cut 6 bases from V and 2 bases from J; bases unmatched to any gene: 4. The CDR3 coding sequence is TGTGCCAGCAGAACACTAGCGGACACAGATACGCAGTATTTT. Translation: CASRTLADTDTQYF.

The table lists this clonotype with many counts. V gene TRBV18 combines with J gene TRBJ1-5; D is ambiguous. Germline CDR1 KGHSH, CDR2 LQKENI. The CDR3 length is 12 residues. Trimming shortened V by 4 bases and J by 3 bases, and 4 bases separated the two germline ends. In DNA form, the CDR3 reads TGTGCCAGCTCACTTCCCAATCAGCCCCAGCATTTT. Translated: CASSLPNQPQHF.

This clonotype has ten or more counts. This chain uses TRBV5-1 with TRBJ2-3; a possible D gene is TRBD1 (5 bases). Germline-derived CDR1 and CDR2 are SGHRS and YFSETQ. The V gene lost 4 bases and the J gene lost 3 bases, with 15 bases spanning the gap. The CDR3 contains 15 residues. CDR3 coding DNA: TGCGCCAGCAGCGGAGACAGTCCACGGACAGATACGCAGTATTTT. This translates into CASSGDSPRTDTQYF.

This clonotype showed up many times. The gene calls are TRBV27 and TRBJ2-5; 7 bases are shared with TRBD1. Germline values: CDR1 MNHEY, CDR2 SMNVEV (reference sequence). This CDR3 has 15 residues. The ends lost 6 bases at V and 1 base at J; junction bases unmatched: 8. Here the CDR3 DNA reads TGTGCCAGCAGCCGAAGGGGGCGAGCCCAAGAGACCCAGTACTTC. It is translated as CASSRRGRAQETQYF.

This rearrangement joins TRBV29-1 to TRBJ2-1; tentative D call: TRBD1 (6 bases). V shed 6 bases and J shed 6 bases, with 15 bases lying between them. Germline values: CDR1 SQVTM, CDR2 ANQGSEA. The CDR3 covers 13 residues. CDR3 region: CSVLGQGLNEQFF. Here the CDR3 DNA reads TGCAGCGTCCTGGGACAAGGGCTCAATGAGCAGTTCTTC.

Note on this clonotype: A read error is possible here, since a much larger clone lies one base away. The rearrangement uses TRBV12-5 and TRBJ2-7; D possibly corresponds to TRBD2 (7 bases). V lost 7 bases and J 2 bases, leaving 15 bases between the germline ends. There are 14 residues in the CDR3. Germline V CDR1 and CDR2: LGHNT, FRNRAP. CDR3 nucleotide sequence: TGTGCTAGTGTCCTTGACGGGGGGCCCTACGAGCAGTACTTC. Its translation: CASVLDGGPYEQYF.

This clonotype was observed many times. The rearrangement uses TRBV3-1 and TRBJ2-1; either TRBD1 or TRBD2 may fit D (5 bases each). This CDR3 has 13 residues. The germline V and J ends were trimmed by 4 bases and 10 bases, with 14 bases remaining between them. Germline loops: CDR1 LGHDT, CDR2 YNNKEL (reference sequence). The CDR3 nucleotides read TGTGCCAGCAGCCTGGGACGTTCGGGGGAGCAGTTCTTC. It translates to CASSLGRSGEQFF.

This rearrangement joins TRBV29-1 to TRBJ2-3; D could derive from TRBD1 or TRBD2 (5 bases each). The CDR3 is made up of 14 amino acids. The germline V gene encodes CDR1 SQVTM and CDR2 ANQGSEA. V gave up 7 bases and J gave up 0 bases, with 14 bases separating them. The CDR3 loop is CSAVSGPSTDTQYF. In DNA form, the CDR3 reads TGCAGCGCCGTTTCGGGGCCTAGCACAGATACGCAGTATTTT.

This clonotype was detected once. This may arise from a read error, as a much more abundant clone is one base away. V and J are TRBV20-1 and TRBJ1-2, with no clear D. The germline gives CDR1 DFQATT, CDR2 SNEGSKA (reference sequence). This CDR3 region has 12 residues. The CDR3 bases are TGCGGTGCTAGGTTAGCTAACTATGGCTACACCTTC. It encodes CGARLANYGYTF.

In its sample, this clonotype was seen many times. The chain has TRBV2 and TRBJ2-7; possibly TRBD2 for D (5 bases). This CDR3 is 12 amino acids long. V lost 4 bases, J lost 4 bases, and 8 bases lay in between. Germline CDR1 SNHLY, CDR2 FYNNEI. For the CDR3, the DNA is TGTGCCAGCAGTGCTACGGGATACGAGCAGTACTTC. The encoded protein is CASSATGYEQYF.

The rearrangement joins TRBV5-1 to TRBJ2-7; D is unclear. CDR1 SGHRS and CDR2 YFSETQ come from the germline V gene. Trimming pared 1 base from V and 0 bases from J, leaving 11 bases between. The CDR3 runs to 15 residues. CDR3 coding DNA: TGCGCCAGCAGCTTGAGAAGTGGGGTCTCCTACGAGCAGTACTTC. Protein product: CASSLRSGVSYEQYF.

Of note for this clonotype: Here the CDR3 omits its conserved ending phenylalanine or tryptophan, so a read error is the likely source. V usage is TRBV27 and J usage is TRBJ2-6; D possibly corresponds to TRBD2 (5 bases). The CDR3 sequence is 16 residues long. V was shortened by 6 bases and J by 0 bases, with 12 bases between the two germline ends. Looked up from germline, CDR1 is MNHEY and CDR2 is SMNVEV (reference sequence). As DNA, the CDR3 is TGTGCCAGCAGAAAGGACTTGACCTCTGGGGCCAACGTCCTGACTTCC. This encodes CASRKDLTSGANVLTS.